These 22 T cell receptor beta chains share one sample of origin, sequenced in a study of T cell responses to AZD1222 COVID-19 vaccine. Data came from immunoSEQ multiplex PCR; TCRdb stores just in-frame clones and leaves some out. The table records about 160,000 clones, about 90% of them present only once. The source was peripheral blood, collected on day 0 of AZD1222 vaccination. Source of these receptors: an adult in good health.

The chain joins TRBV10-3 to TRBJ1-1; maybe TRBD1 (5 bases). The CDR3 loop spans 15 amino acids. V was pared by 3 bases and J by 2 bases, with 13 bases between. Germline-derived CDR1 and CDR2 are ENHRY and SYGVKD. CDR3 DNA: TGTGCCATCAGTGATCTGGGGCAACGAAACACTGAAGCTTTCTTT. Translating gives CAISDLGQRNTEAFF.

The V and J genes are TRBV30 and TRBJ2-7, with D unresolved. In germline, CDR1 is GTSNPN, CDR2 SVGIG (reference sequence). This CDR3 is built from 14 residues. Between the trimmed V and J ends, which lost 0 bases and 2 bases, there was a span of 11 bases. The CDR3 coding sequence is TGTGCCTGGAGTGTTTTAACTGGGACCTACGAGCAGTACTTC. Translated: CAWSVLTGTYEQYF.

CDR3 nucleotides: TGTGCCAGCAGTGACCTTAATGAGCAGTTCTTC. Amino acids: CASSDLNEQFF. This chain joins TRBV25-1 and TRBJ2-1, with D unclear. The germline CDR1 and CDR2 sequences are MGHDK and SYGVNS. There are 11 residues in the CDR3. The V and J ends lost 3 bases and 7 bases respectively, with 4 bases between them.

The rearrangement joins TRBV29-1 to TRBJ2-7; D perhaps matches TRBD1 (6 bases). Germline V gene data show CDR1 as SQVTM and CDR2 as ANQGSEA. This CDR3 is 12 amino acids long. V dropped 6 bases and J dropped 1 base, with 10 bases sitting between them. Here the CDR3 reads CSVGQRSYEQYF. The CDR3 DNA sequence: TGCAGCGTAGGACAGCGGTCCTACGAGCAGTACTTC.

The chain employs TRBV4-2 and TRBJ1-1; 9 positions agree with TRBD1. The germline V gene encodes CDR1 LGHNA and CDR2 YNFKEQ. This CDR3 is 17 amino acids long. V was pared by 0 bases and J by 1 base, with 6 bases of the junction left unmatched. CDR3 in amino acids: CASSQDSTGGANTEAFF. The CDR3 DNA reads TGTGCCAGCAGCCAAGATAGCACAGGGGGCGCGAACACTGAAGCTTTCTTT.

This chain connects TRBV9 to TRBJ1-1; a possible D gene is TRBD1 (5 bases). Germline CDR1 and CDR2: SGDLS and YYNGEE. The CDR3 is made up of 13 amino acids. With 2 bases removed from V and 0 bases from J, the gap between germline ends came to 5 bases. The CDR3 nucleotides are TGTGCCAGCAGCGTCAGGGTGAACACTGAAGCTTTCTTT. This codes for CASSVRVNTEAFF.

To note about this clone: At one of its ends the junction is not consistent with the germline gene, which may arise from a read error. The chain employs TRBV27 and TRBJ1-5, with D unclear. The CDR3 is 14 amino acids. Germline lookup yields CDR1 MNHEY and CDR2 SMNVEV (reference sequence). The CDR3 here is CASSISGSLGPQHF. As DNA, the CDR3 is TGTGCCAGCAGTATATCGGGCAGCCTAGGGCCCCAGCATTTT.

The CDR3 DNA follows: TGTGCCAGCAGTTTTGGACAGGGGAAGAGCGAGCAGTACTTC. Translating gives CASSFGQGKSEQYF. V and J are TRBV27 and TRBJ2-7; TRBD1 agrees at 9 bases. CDR1 is MNHEY, CDR2 SMNVEV, per germline (reference sequence). V was pared by 3 bases and J by 6 bases, with 6 bases of the junction left unmatched. The length of the CDR3 is 14 residues.

The CDR3 reads CASSSQGMTEAFF. CDR3 DNA: TGTGCCAGTAGTTCACAGGGGATGACTGAAGCTTTCTTT. The chain couples TRBV19 to TRBJ1-1, with 7 bases that match TRBD1. Germline CDR1 LNHDA, CDR2 SQIVND (reference sequence). The CDR3 loop spans 13 amino acids. Unmatched junction bases numbered 5, after V lost 5 bases and J lost 5 bases.

The J gene is TRBJ2-1, the V gene TRBV5-1; 9 nucleotides agree with TRBD2. Germline CDR1 and CDR2: SGHRS and YFSETQ. The CDR3 length is 16 residues. J was trimmed by 3 bases and V by 4 bases; bases with no gene match: 8. The CDR3 DNA follows: TGCGCCAGCAGCCCCCTGAATAGCGGGGGCTACAATGAGCAGTTCTTC. It yields the protein CASSPLNSGGYNEQFF.

The chain has TRBV11-2 and TRBJ2-2; no reliable D call. Germline V gives CDR1 SGHAT, CDR2 FQNNGV. CDR3 length: 15 residues. Trimming removed 8 bases at V and 0 bases at J, with 13 bases between. The chain's CDR3 is CASETRRTNTGELFF. The CDR3 coding sequence is TGTGCCAGCGAAACCAGGAGAACGAACACCGGGGAGCTGTTTTTT.

This rearrangement joins TRBV27 to TRBJ2-3; the match to TRBD2 covers 11 bases. V was clipped by 5 bases and J by 2 bases; unmatched bases: 9. Germline CDR1 MNHEY, CDR2 SMNVEV (reference sequence). The CDR3 is made up of 17 amino acids. CDR3 nucleotides: TGTGCCAGCAGTCCTAGCGGGGGGCCGCTAATCACAGATACGCAGTATTTT. Its translation is CASSPSGGPLITDTQYF.

The J gene is TRBJ2-7, the V gene TRBV6-2 or TRBV6-3; 7 positions match TRBD1. The CDR3 sequence is 17 residues long. With 2 bases clipped from V and 2 bases from J, the junction kept 12 bases outside the gene matches. Germline V CDR1 and CDR2: MNHEY, SVGEGT. The CDR3 here is CASSYLSSAGGAYEQYF. The CDR3 region has the DNA TGTGCCAGCAGTTACCTGTCTTCGGCAGGGGGAGCCTACGAGCAGTACTTC.

This chain links TRBV5-4 with TRBJ2-2; D not certain. Germline CDR1 SGHNT, CDR2 YYREEE (reference sequence). This CDR3 has 15 amino acids. V was pared by 0 bases and J by 3 bases, with 9 bases between. The CDR3 protein is CASSLVGLDTGELFF. The CDR3 DNA reads as TGTGCCAGCAGCTTGGTGGGCCTGGACACCGGGGAGCTGTTTTTT. Combining the CDR3 with reference TRBV5-4 and TRBJ2-2 gives the whole variable domain ETGVTQSPTHLIKTRGQQVTLRCSSQSGHNTVSWYQQALGQGPQFIFQYYREEENGRGNFPPRFSGLQFPNYSSELNVNALELDDSALYLCASSLVGLDTGELFFGEGSRLTVL.

The J gene is TRBJ1-5, the V gene TRBV6-2 or TRBV6-3; 7 bases fit TRBD1. The germline V gene encodes CDR1 MNHEY and CDR2 SVGEGT. This CDR3 region has 14 residues. Trimming at V came to 5 bases and at J to 5 bases, leaving 6 bases not matched to a gene. The CDR3 DNA sequence: TGTGCCAGCAGTCCCGGACAGGAACATCAGCCCCAGCATTTT. This codes for CASSPGQEHQPQHF.

The chain carries TRBV24-1 and TRBJ2-7; D is undetermined. Germline V gene lookup returns CDR1 KGHDR and CDR2 SFDVKD. The CDR3 loop spans 11 amino acids. The ends were cut back, 4 bases at V and 4 bases at J, with 4 bases in the middle. The CDR3 is CATSDRYEQYF. In DNA form, the CDR3 reads TGTGCCACCAGTGACAGATACGAGCAGTACTTC.

This clone occurred once. The V call is TRBV7-8, the J call TRBJ2-3, with D uncertain. This CDR3 contains 12 residues. V lost 4 bases and J lost 4, with 6 bases in between. Germline V gene lookup returns CDR1 SGHVS and CDR2 FQNEAQ. The CDR3 DNA reads TGTGCCAGCAGCTCGCTAGCAGATACGCAGTATTTT. Translating gives CASSSLADTQYF.

The chain combines TRBV30 with TRBJ1-6; a weak D match, TRBD1 (5 bases). The CDR3 totals 13 residues. V was shortened by 3 bases and J by 7 bases, with 10 bases between the two germline ends. From germline, CDR1 is GTSNPN and CDR2 SVGIG (reference sequence). As DNA, the CDR3 is TGTGCCTGGAGAACTTCAGGGAATTCACCCCTCCACTTT. It encodes CAWRTSGNSPLHF.

The gene calls are TRBV9 and TRBJ2-1; 10 nucleotides agree with TRBD2. This CDR3 contains 16 residues. Germline V gene sequence: CDR1 SGDLS, CDR2 YYNGEE. With 3 bases clipped from V and 10 bases from J, the junction kept 13 bases outside the gene matches. CDR3 nucleotides: TGTGCCAGCAGCGCCACTTCTAGCGGGGGTCTCAACGAGCAGTTCTTC. Translation: CASSATSSGGLNEQFF.

The chain recombines TRBV7-2 with TRBJ1-1; D call uncertain. The germline V gene has CDR1 SGHTA and CDR2 FQGNSA. CDR3 length: 14 residues. V gave up 5 bases and J gave up 1 base, with 11 bases separating them. CDR3 in amino acids: CASSGRWGNTEAFF. CDR3 bases: TGTGCCAGCAGCGGTCGATGGGGGAACACTGAAGCTTTCTTT.

This clone was recorded a few times. This sequence joins TRBV3-1 (or the pseudogene TRBV3-2) and TRBJ2-6; D possibly corresponds to TRBD1 (6 bases). CDR3 length: 17 amino acids. CDR1 and CDR2 (germline): LGHDT, YNNKEL (reference sequence). Trimming pared 0 bases from V and 4 bases from J, leaving 13 bases between. The CDR3 nucleotides are TGTGCCAGCAGCCAAGAAGTGGCAGGGGCCGGGGCCAACGTCCTGACTTTC. Translated, it gives CASSQEVAGAGANVLTF.

This chain connects TRBV11-2 to TRBJ2-3; 10 bases line up with TRBD2. This CDR3 is built from 16 residues. V lost 1 base to trimming and J lost 2 bases; unmatched junction nucleotides: 3. From germline, CDR1 is SGHAT and CDR2 FQNNGV. CDR3 in amino acids: CASSLGSGGSTDTQYF. The CDR3 bases are TGTGCCAGCAGCTTAGGTAGCGGGGGGTCCACAGATACGCAGTATTTT.